This is a list of T cell receptor beta chains from one sample in a study of T cell repertoires in cytomegalovirus infection. Their antigens remain unidentified. TCRdb used MiXCR to reprocess the reads, holding one entry per CDR3 protein. The data show hundreds of thousands of distinct CDR3 sequences, around 31% seen once. The sample was cultured PBMCs, taken from culture after CMV antigen stimulation. The receptors here all came from a human donor in good health (CMV status not recorded). Some clones in this sample may be carry-over from other donors' samples. The CDR3 runs from the conserved cysteine through the conserved F or W. Clone size is stated in some rows and not others, as once, few, many or a class when expanded.

.	TRBV2	TRBJ2-5	CASSYGPRETQYF
many	TRBV7-8	TRBJ2-4	CASSLARAGPFLVKNIQYF
few	TRBV11-2	TRBJ2-3	CASSLQGLAGLDTQYF
.	TRBV2	TRBJ1-4	CASSEGSTVWEKLFF
.	TRBV20-1	TRBJ1-5	CSARKLSSYSNQPQHF
.	TRBV7-9	TRBJ2-2	CASSLAVHTGELFF
few	TRBV10-2	TRBJ2-2	CASSGRQDLWPGELFF
.	TRBV20-1	TRBJ2-3	CSARSPTSGTDTQYF
.	TRBV20-1	TRBJ1-5	CSARDEEDQPQHF
.	TRBV11-2	TRBJ2-5	CASSLGQGPPKETQYF
.	TRBV27	TRBJ2-5	CASSSPGLVGETQYF